One sample yielded the 11 T cell receptor beta chains listed below, sequenced in a study of OX40 agonist ivuxolimab in advanced cancers. Clones were read by immunoSEQ multiplex PCR, and TCRdb kept only the in-frame ones, dropping some. The data hold around 82,000 clones, with roughly nine tenths observed a single time. The input for sequencing was CD4+ or CD8+ T cells sorted from blood, taken in a trial of the OX40 agonist ivuxolimab. The source of these receptors is an adult with an advanced solid tumor such as melanoma, head and neck, liver or kidney cancer.

The chain recombines TRBV7-2 with TRBJ2-1; D is perhaps TRBD2 (6 bases). CDR1 SGHTA and CDR2 FQGNSA come from the germline V gene. CDR3 length equals 17 residues. Trimming pared 7 bases from V and 0 bases from J, leaving 19 bases between. CDR3 nucleotide sequence: TGTGCCAGCAAAACCTCCCTTGGAGGGGACTCCTACAATGAGCAGTTCTTC. This codes for CASKTSLGGDSYNEQFF.

This clone showed up just once. This sequence joins TRBV19 and TRBJ2-1; 9 bases are a match to TRBD2. The CDR3 has 17 residues. Germline CDR1 LNHDA, CDR2 SQIVND (reference sequence). V trimming: 5 bases; J trimming: 8 bases; junction bases outside the gene matches: 16. The DNA for the CDR3 is TGTGCCAGTAGTGACAAATTTAGCGGGAGCGGTATGGATGAGCAGTTCTTC. Translating it yields CASSDKFSGSGMDEQFF.

This chain links TRBV10-3 with TRBJ1-5; 7 bases line up with TRBD1. Germline assignment: CDR1 ENHRY and CDR2 SYGVKD. The CDR3 extends over 13 amino acids. J gave up 5 bases and V 8 bases, and 6 bases lay outside the gene matches. The CDR3 DNA is TGTGCCATCTGCGACAGGGTAGATCAGCCCCAGCATTTT. It specifies CAICDRVDQPQHF.

The sample holds a few counts of this clone. The rearrangement joins TRBV11-2 to TRBJ2-3; D may correspond to TRBD1 or TRBD2 (5 bases each). Trimming took off 5 bases at V and 9 bases at J, with 21 bases between the two ends. The germline V gene encodes CDR1 SGHAT and CDR2 FQNNGV. The CDR3 contains 15 residues. The CDR3 DNA is TGTGCCAGCAGCAACCTAAGGATGGGGCGCGGGACGCAGTATTTT. Amino acid sequence: CASSNLRMGRGTQYF.

The V and J genes are TRBV28 and TRBJ2-7; unclear D gene. The CDR3 length is 13 residues. CDR1 and CDR2 from the germline V gene are MDHEN and SYDVKM. The V gene lost 5 bases and the J gene lost 4 bases, with 12 bases spanning the gap. As DNA, the CDR3 is TGTGCCAGCAGTAATTCCCATCTGTACGAGCAGTACTTC. It yields the protein CASSNSHLYEQYF.

The J gene is TRBJ2-1, the V gene TRBV9, with TRBD2 matching over 7 bases. The CDR3 loop spans 15 amino acids. CDR1 is SGDLS and CDR2 is YYNGEE in the germline V gene. V gave up 2 bases and J gave up 6 bases; unmatched junction bases: 8. This CDR3 reads CASSVGGRAFNEQFF. CDR3 bases: TGTGCCAGCAGCGTGGGCGGGAGAGCCTTCAATGAGCAGTTCTTC.

The genes are TRBV7-3 and TRBJ2-2, with a possible D match to TRBD2 (5 bases). The germline gives CDR1 SGHTA, CDR2 FQGTGA. V was pared by 3 bases and J by 1 base, with 9 bases between. This CDR3 has 15 amino acids. The CDR3 is CASSFTGKNTGELFF. The CDR3 coding sequence is TGTGCCAGCAGCTTTACGGGAAAGAACACCGGGGAGCTGTTTTTT. Supplemented by reference TRBV7-3 and TRBJ2-2, the full variable domain reads GAGVSQTPSNKVTEKGKYVELRCDPISGHTALYWYRQSLGQGPEFLIYFQGTGAADDSGLPNDRFFAVRPEGSVSTLKIQRTERGDSAVYLCASSFTGKNTGELFFGEGSRLTVL.

The V gene is TRBV4-2, the J gene TRBJ1-5, with a weak D call TRBD1 (6 bases). The germline gives CDR1 LGHNA, CDR2 YNFKEQ. This CDR3 has 15 residues. Between the trimmed V and J ends, which lost 0 bases and 3 bases, there was a span of 9 bases. As DNA, the CDR3 is TGTGCCAGCAGCCAAGAGACAGGTTACAATCAGCCCCAGCATTTT. Its translation is CASSQETGYNQPQHF.

The chain couples TRBV7-9 to TRBJ2-2; no firm D call. Germline CDR1 SEHNR, CDR2 FQNEAQ (reference sequence). The CDR3 consists of 17 residues. The V and J ends lost 5 bases and 5 bases respectively, with 21 bases between them. CDR3 sequence: CASSPKTPRKGTGELFF. The CDR3, as DNA: TGTGCCAGCAGCCCGAAGACACCCCGAAAGGGTACCGGGGAGCTGTTTTTT.

CDR3 region: CASSRDGVDNEQFF. CDR3 DNA: TGTGCCAGCAGCCGGGACGGGGTAGACAATGAGCAGTTCTTC. J is TRBJ2-1 and V is TRBV11-3, with D possibly called TRBD1 or TRBD2 (5 bases each). Germline V gene data show CDR1 as SGHNT and CDR2 as YENEEA. Trimming removed 5 bases from V and 5 bases from J, with 13 bases in between. The CDR3 is 14 amino acids.

The chain uses TRBV11-2 and TRBJ1-1; D ambiguous. Germline CDR1 and CDR2: SGHAT and FQNNGV. The CDR3 runs 15 residues. Trimming removed 4 bases at V and 3 bases at J, with 15 bases between. The CDR3 spells CASSSPRHRDTEAFF. CDR3 nucleotides: TGTGCCAGCAGCTCCCCGCGACATCGGGACACTGAAGCTTTCTTT.